Below are 16 T cell receptor beta chains sequenced from a single sample in a study of OX40 agonist ivuxolimab in advanced cancers. Produced via immunoSEQ multiplex PCR; TCRdb's table is partial and in-frame only. Of tens of thousands of clones in the sample, about nine tenths were seen once. The sequences come from CD4+ or CD8+ T cells sorted from blood, collected in a trial of the OX40 agonist ivuxolimab. These receptors were collected from an adult with an advanced solid tumor such as melanoma, head and neck, liver or kidney cancer.

The chain recombines TRBV19 with TRBJ1-2; 7 positions match TRBD1. The V gene's germline CDR1 is LNHDA and CDR2 SQIVND (reference sequence). The CDR3 is made up of 14 amino acids. With 7 bases clipped from V and 4 bases from J, the junction kept 9 bases outside the gene matches. CDR3 bases: TGTGCCAGTAAACAGGACAGGACAACCTATGGCTACACCTTC. It codes for CASKQDRTTYGYTF.

This clone is a singleton in its sample. V gene TRBV7-3 combines with J gene TRBJ2-2; 8 nucleotides align to TRBD2. After removal of 5 bases from V and 4 bases from J, the junction contained 9 bases not matched to a gene. CDR3 length equals 16 residues. CDR1 is SGHTA and CDR2 is FQGTGA in the germline V gene. The CDR3 is CASSQSGGAPTGELFF. Written as DNA, the CDR3 is TGTGCCAGCAGCCAAAGCGGGGGAGCACCCACCGGGGAGCTGTTTTTT.

Remarks on this clone: This CDR3 is also generated by other DNA sequences in the sample. The rearrangement links TRBV5-8 to TRBJ2-7; D not certain. The V gene's germline CDR1 is SGHTS and CDR2 YDEGEE. The CDR3 has 12 amino acids. V gave up 4 bases and J gave up 0 bases, with 5 bases separating them. The CDR3 reads CASSLSSYEQYF. CDR3 nucleotide sequence: TGTGCCAGCAGCCTGAGCTCCTACGAGCAGTACTTC.

The chain links TRBV30 to TRBJ1-6; D is perhaps TRBD1 (6 bases). V shed 3 bases and J shed 9 bases, with 6 bases lying between them. Per the germline V gene, CDR1 is GTSNPN and CDR2 is SVGIG (reference sequence). This CDR3 spans 11 amino acids. The CDR3 DNA reads as TGTGCCTGGAGCAGGGGTTCACCCCTCCACTTT. This sequence encodes CAWSRGSPLHF.

The chain has TRBV19 and TRBJ1-5; D might be TRBD1 (5 bases). CDR1 is LNHDA and CDR2 is SQIVND in the germline V gene (reference sequence). The CDR3 has 17 residues. V gave up 4 bases and J gave up 2 bases, with 18 bases separating them. The CDR3 here is CASSTGAGVFGNQPQHF. The CDR3 DNA reads TGTGCCAGTAGTACCGGGGCCGGTGTTTTCGGCAATCAGCCCCAGCATTTT.

The gene calls are TRBV18 and TRBJ2-3; the match to TRBD2 covers 9 bases. The CDR3 sequence is 16 residues long. Germline V gene lookup returns CDR1 KGHSH and CDR2 LQKENI. V lost 8 bases, J lost 1 base, and 10 bases stayed unmatched. CDR3 sequence reads: CASPRGSGSRTDTQYF. The CDR3 nucleotides are TGTGCCAGCCCCCGGGGTAGCGGGAGCCGCACAGATACGCAGTATTTT. Combining the CDR3 with reference TRBV18 and TRBJ2-3 gives the whole variable domain NAGVMQNPRHLVRRRGQEARLRCSPMKGHSHVYWYRQLPEEGLKFMVYLQKENIIDESGMPKERFSAEFPKEGPSILRIQQVVRGDSAAYFCASPRGSGSRTDTQYFGPGTRLTVL.

The chain recombines TRBV27 with TRBJ2-1; 11 nucleotides match TRBD2. Germline loops: CDR1 MNHEY, CDR2 SMNVEV (reference sequence). The CDR3 length is 15 residues. Losses at the gene ends were 3 bases for V and 5 bases for J; bases not matched to a gene: 3. In DNA form, the CDR3 reads TGTGCCAGCAGTTTTGGGACTAGCGGAGACAATGAGCAGTTCTTC. It codes for CASSFGTSGDNEQFF.

This rearrangement joins TRBV30 to TRBJ2-7; D not resolved. The CDR3 length is 17 residues. Germline V CDR1 and CDR2: GTSNPN, SVGIG (reference sequence). Between the trimmed V and J ends, which lost 1 base and 4 bases, there was a span of 23 bases. This CDR3 is CAWSELFSVGRNYEQYF. The DNA for the CDR3 is TGTGCCTGGAGTGAGTTATTCTCCGTTGGCAGGAATTACGAGCAGTACTTC.

The chain joins TRBV11-2 to TRBJ1-1; D possibly corresponds to TRBD1 (6 bases). The V end was cut by 0 bases, the J end by 1 base, with 18 bases between. The CDR3 extends over 18 amino acids. Germline lookup yields CDR1 SGHAT and CDR2 FQNNGV. CDR3 loop: CASSLDVMDSSSNTEAFF. CDR3 nucleotide sequence: TGTGCCAGCAGCTTAGATGTGATGGACAGCAGTTCGAACACTGAAGCTTTCTTT.

This clone occurred a few times. This chain links TRBV2 with TRBJ2-7; D is perhaps TRBD1 (5 bases). V lost 0 bases, J lost 6 bases, and 6 bases lay in between. The CDR3 loop spans 12 amino acids. CDR1 is SNHLY, CDR2 FYNNEI, per germline. CDR3 sequence (DNA): TGTGCCAGCAGTGAAGCCAGGGCCGAGCAGTACTTC. Its protein is CASSEARAEQYF.

The chain carries TRBV15 and TRBJ2-1; 7 nucleotides align to TRBD2. The CDR3 has 17 residues. V lost 3 bases to trimming and J lost 4 bases; unmatched junction nucleotides: 12. Germline CDR1 and CDR2: LNHNV and YYDKDF (reference sequence). Here the CDR3 reads CATSSHYLAEIYNEQFF. CDR3 nucleotide sequence: TGTGCCACCAGCAGTCACTATCTAGCGGAAATATACAATGAGCAGTTCTTC.

V usage is TRBV5-1 and J usage is TRBJ2-1, with D possibly matching TRBD2 (5 bases). V lost 1 base and J 2 bases, leaving 22 bases between the germline ends. This CDR3 is 19 amino acids long. Per the germline V gene, CDR1 is SGHRS and CDR2 is YFSETQ. CDR3 in DNA: TGCGCCAGCAGCTTGAGACCGGCGCGGACTTCCACGCCCTACAATGAGCAGTTCTTC. Amino acids: CASSLRPARTSTPYNEQFF.

The rearrangement uses TRBV11-2 and TRBJ1-2, with D maybe TRBD1 (6 bases). Germline V CDR1 and CDR2: SGHAT, FQNNGV. Trimming stripped 5 bases from V and 8 bases from J, with 12 bases between. The CDR3 has 12 residues. DNA for the CDR3: TGTGCCAGCAGCCAGGGGAGAAGGGGCTACACCTTC. Translated: CASSQGRRGYTF.

In nucleotides, the CDR3 is TGTGCCTGGAAACGGACTAGCGGGAGCACTGAGCAGTTCTTC. Protein product: CAWKRTSGSTEQFF. The chain employs TRBV30 and TRBJ2-1, with 13 bases lining up with TRBD2. Trimming cost V 4 bases and J 9 bases; bases outside gene matches: 6. The germline V gene encodes CDR1 GTSNPN and CDR2 SVGIG (reference sequence). This CDR3 contains 14 residues.

This chain links TRBV6-1 with TRBJ1-1; possible D gene TRBD1, 6 bases. The CDR3 consists of 14 residues. V was clipped by 2 bases and J by 11 bases, with 18 bases between them. Germline V gene sequence: CDR1 MNHNS, CDR2 SASEGT. The CDR3 loop is CASSEYVGPTGAFF. The CDR3 DNA reads as TGTGCCAGCAGTGAATACGTGGGCCCGACAGGCGCTTTCTTT.

This chain uses TRBV10-1 with TRBJ2-2; tentatively, D is TRBD1 (5 bases). V shed 3 bases and J shed 1 base, with 12 bases lying between them. From germline, CDR1 is WNHNN and CDR2 SYGVQD (reference sequence). The CDR3 length is 16 residues. The CDR3 DNA follows: TGCGCCAGCAGTGATATCGAAACAGGGAACACCGGGGAGCTGTTTTTT. It specifies CASSDIETGNTGELFF.